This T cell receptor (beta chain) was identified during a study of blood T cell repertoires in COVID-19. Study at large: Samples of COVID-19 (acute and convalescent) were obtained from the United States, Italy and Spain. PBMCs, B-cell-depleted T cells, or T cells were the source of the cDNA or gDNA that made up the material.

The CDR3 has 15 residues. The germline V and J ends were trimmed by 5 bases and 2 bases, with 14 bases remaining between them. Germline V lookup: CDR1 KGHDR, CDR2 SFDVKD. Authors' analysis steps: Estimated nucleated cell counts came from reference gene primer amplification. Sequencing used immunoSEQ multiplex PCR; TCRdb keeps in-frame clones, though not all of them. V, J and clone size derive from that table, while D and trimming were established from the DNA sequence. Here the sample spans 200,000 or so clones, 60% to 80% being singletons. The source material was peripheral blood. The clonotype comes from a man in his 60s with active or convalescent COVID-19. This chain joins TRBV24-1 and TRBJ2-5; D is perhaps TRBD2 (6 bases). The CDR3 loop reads CATSGNRGLQETQYF. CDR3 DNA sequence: TGTGCCACCAGTGGGAATCGGGGACTGCAAGAGACCCAGTACTTC.